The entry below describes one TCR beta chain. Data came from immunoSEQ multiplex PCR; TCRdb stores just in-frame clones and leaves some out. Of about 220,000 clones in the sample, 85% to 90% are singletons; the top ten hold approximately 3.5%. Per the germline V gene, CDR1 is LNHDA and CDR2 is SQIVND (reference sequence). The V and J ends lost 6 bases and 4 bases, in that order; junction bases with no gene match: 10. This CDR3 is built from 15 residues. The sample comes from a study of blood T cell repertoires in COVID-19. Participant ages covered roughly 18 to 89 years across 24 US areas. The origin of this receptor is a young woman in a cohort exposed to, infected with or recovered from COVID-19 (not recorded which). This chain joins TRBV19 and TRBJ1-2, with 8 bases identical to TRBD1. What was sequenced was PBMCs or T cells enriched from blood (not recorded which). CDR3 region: CASRQGATYLYGYTF. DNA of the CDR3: TGTGCCAGTAGGCAGGGGGCAACATACCTCTATGGCTACACCTTC.